This TCR beta chain was recovered during a study of graft-versus-host responses after intestinal transplantation. Notes on the study in general: GvH clonotypes were identified within recipient marrow, with a subset emerging first in ileum or blood.

With respect to this clone: The antigen is undetermined.

The CDR3 totals 13 residues. Trimming took off 1 base at V and 3 bases at J, with 7 bases between the two ends. Germline CDR1 reads MDHEN; CDR2 reads SYDVKM. Generated by immunoSEQ multiplex PCR, the TCRdb table keeps only in-frame clones and is missing some. Among some 76,000 clones listed, around 87% were seen once. Here the sequenced sample was unstimulated CD8+ T cells sorted from spleen or lymph node cells, taken before transplant. V gene TRBV28 combines with J gene TRBJ2-7; D not resolved. This sequence was found in a human donor who was the organ donor for an intestinal transplant. The CDR3 loop is CASSLLPFYEQYF. CDR3 in DNA: TGTGCCAGCAGTTTATTACCGTTCTACGAGCAGTACTTC.